This T cell receptor (beta chain) is from a study of T cell responses to AZD1222 COVID-19 vaccine. Points from the study as a whole: Vaccination with two AZD1222 doses was followed by a rise in Spike-specific TCR breadth and depth.

After removal of 5 bases from V and 2 bases from J, the junction contained 8 bases not matched to a gene. Germline V CDR1 and CDR2: MNHEY, SVGEGT. CDR3 length equals 16 residues. To note about this clone: Its target is not known.

Only in-frame clones appear in the TCRdb table, and some are missing; sequencing was by immunoSEQ multiplex PCR. Of roughly 180,000 clones listed, about nine tenths are singletons. V is TRBV6-2 or TRBV6-3 and J is TRBJ2-2, with 7 bases identical to TRBD2. The sequence was obtained from an adult in good health. The sample consisted of peripheral blood, taken on day 0 of AZD1222 vaccination. CDR3 nucleotides: TGTGCCAGCAGTGCTCTGGTGGGACTAAACACCGGGGAGCTGTTTTTT. This gives the protein CASSALVGLNTGELFF.